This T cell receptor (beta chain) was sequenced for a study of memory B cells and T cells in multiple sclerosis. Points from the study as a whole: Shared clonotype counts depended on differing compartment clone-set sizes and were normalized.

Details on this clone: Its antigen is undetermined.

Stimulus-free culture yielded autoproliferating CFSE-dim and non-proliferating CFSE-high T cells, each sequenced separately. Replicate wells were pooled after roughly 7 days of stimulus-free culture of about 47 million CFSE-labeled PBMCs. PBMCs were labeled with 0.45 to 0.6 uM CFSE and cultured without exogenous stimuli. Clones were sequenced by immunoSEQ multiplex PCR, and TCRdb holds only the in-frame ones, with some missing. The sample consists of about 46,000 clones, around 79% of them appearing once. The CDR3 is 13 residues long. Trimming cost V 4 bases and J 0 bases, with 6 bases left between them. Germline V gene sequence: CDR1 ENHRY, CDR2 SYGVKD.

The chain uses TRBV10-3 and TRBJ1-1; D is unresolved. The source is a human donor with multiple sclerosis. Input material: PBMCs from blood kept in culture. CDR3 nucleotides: TGTGCCATCAGTGGGGCTTTGAACACTGAAGCTTTCTTT. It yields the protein CAISGALNTEAFF.